A selection of T cell receptor beta chains follows, all from one sample in a study of T cell repertoires in cytomegalovirus infection. Their antigen targets remain unknown. MiXCR was run by TCRdb on the reads, yielding one entry per CDR3 protein. The sample lists fewer than 650,000 distinct CDR3 sequences, 40% occurring once. This specimen consisted of cultured PBMCs, obtained from culture after CMV antigen stimulation. The receptors come from a human donor in good health (CMV status not recorded). Some clones in this sample may be carry-over from other donors' samples. Each CDR3 is given with its conserved first and last residue. D genes are given only for firm matches. Part of the rows lack a size; the others show once, few, many or a class for expanded clones.

TRBV28	few	NA	TRBJ1-1	CASSYPQDSAAFF	TGTGCCAGCAGTTACCCTCAGGATTCGGCAGCTTTCTTT
TRBV7-2	many	TRBD1	TRBJ1-6	CASSSDRGNSPLHF	TGTGCCAGCAGCTCTGACAGGGGTAATTCACCCCTCCACTTT
TRBV5-1	NA	NA	TRBJ2-3	CASSFTGHPSTDTQYF	TGCGCCAGCAGCTTTACAGGGCACCCTAGCACAGATACGCAGTATTTT
TRBV12-3/TRBV12-4	NA	NA	TRBJ1-4	CASSWGPRGEKLFF	TGTGCCAGCAGCTGGGGCCCGCGGGGGGAAAAACTGTTTTTT
TRBV18	NA	TRBD1	TRBJ1-1	CASSPQTGRTEAFF	TGTGCCAGCTCACCGCAGACAGGGCGCACTGAAGCTTTCTTT
TRBV7-6	few	NA	TRBJ1-1	CASSPSGAAEAFF	TGTGCCAGCAGCCCTTCCGGGGCCGCTGAAGCTTTCTTT
TRBV19	NA	NA	TRBJ2-3	CASSNQGDTQYF	TGTGCCAGTAGTAACCAGGGAGATACGCAGTATTTT
TRBV30	NA	NA	TRBJ1-2	CAWRPAGMDGYTF	TGTGCCTGGCGGCCGGCAGGCATGGATGGCTACACCTTC
TRBV29-1	NA	NA	TRBJ2-1	CSVGGANSYNEQFF	TGCAGCGTTGGCGGGGCCAACTCCTACAATGAGCAGTTCTTC
TRBV2	NA	NA	TRBJ1-5	CASSDRQPYPNQPQHF	TGTGCCAGCAGTGATCGACAGCCTTATCCCAATCAGCCCCAGCATTTT
TRBV7-9	NA	NA	TRBJ1-1	CASTRTAANTEAFF	TGTGCCAGCACCAGGACAGCGGCGAACACTGAAGCTTTCTTT
TRBV20-1	few	NA	TRBJ1-2	CSAPGVYGYTF	TGCAGTGCCCCAGGGGTCTATGGCTACACCTTC
TRBV27	NA	NA	TRBJ2-1	CASSLLGQGGDNEQFF	TGTGCCAGCAGTTTATTGGGCCAGGGTGGTGACAATGAGCAGTTCTTC
TRBV7-6	NA	NA	TRBJ2-1	CASSQRAEQFF	TGTGCCAGCAGCCAACGAGCTGAGCAGTTCTTC
TRBV10-3	few	NA	TRBJ1-3	CAISESSVGNTIYF	TGTGCCATCAGTGAGTCATCGGTTGGAAACACCATATATTTT
TRBV6-2/TRBV6-3	few	NA	TRBJ2-2	CAITWGNTGELFF	TGTGCCATCACATGGGGCAACACCGGGGAGCTGTTTTTT
TRBV7-2	NA	NA	TRBJ2-4	CASSLQTLGNIQYF	TGTGCCAGCAGCTTACAGACACTCGGAAACATTCAGTACTTC
TRBV5-4	NA	TRBD1	TRBJ2-2	CASTLVTGSTGELFF	TGTGCCAGCACCTTGGTGACAGGGAGCACCGGGGAGCTGTTTTTT
TRBV19	NA	NA	TRBJ2-3	CASSIVGQEVTQYF	TGTGCCAGTAGTATAGTTGGCCAAGAGGTTACGCAGTATTTT
TRBV11-2	NA	TRBD2	TRBJ2-1	CASSSPGLAGGGEQFF	TGTGCCAGCAGCAGCCCGGGACTAGCGGGAGGCGGTGAGCAGTTCTTC
TRBV28	few	NA	TRBJ1-1	CASSGPGRNTEAFF	TGTGCCAGCAGTGGTCCGGGACGGAACACTGAAGCTTTCTTT
TRBV15	NA	NA	TRBJ1-1	CATSRADREAFF	TGTGCCACCAGCAGAGCGGACAGAGAGGCTTTCTTT
TRBV23-1	once	TRBD1	TRBJ1-5	CASRTDRIVAPQHF	TGCGCCAGCCGAACGGACAGGATTGTTGCGCCCCAGCATTTT
TRBV5-1	NA	NA	TRBJ2-5	CASSLEFRTQYF	TGCGCCAGCAGCTTGGAATTTCGGACCCAGTACTTC
TRBV6-1	NA	NA	TRBJ1-5	CASRDGYNQPQHF	TGTGCCAGCAGGGACGGCTACAATCAGCCCCAGCATTTT